This TCR beta chain was identified during a study of T cell repertoires in cytomegalovirus infection. CDR3 length equals 18 residues. V trimming: 5 bases; J trimming: 1 base; junction bases outside the gene matches: 13. TCRdb independently ran MiXCR on the reads; one entry per CDR3 protein. Of around 230,000 distinct CDR3 sequences listed, 35% to 40% are singletons. As regards this clonotype: Its specificity is unknown.

The sequencing used CD8+ T cells from cultured PBMCs, collected from culture after CMV antigen stimulation. The source is a human donor in good health (CMV status not recorded). Some clones in this sample may be carry-over from other donors' samples. This chain links TRBV12-3 or TRBV12-4 with TRBJ2-2; 7 nucleotides agree with TRBD1. The CDR3, as DNA: TGTGCCAGCAGTCCCTCACTAGGTGGACAGGAGAACACCGGGGAGCTGTTTTTT. Its protein product is CASSPSLGGQENTGELFF.